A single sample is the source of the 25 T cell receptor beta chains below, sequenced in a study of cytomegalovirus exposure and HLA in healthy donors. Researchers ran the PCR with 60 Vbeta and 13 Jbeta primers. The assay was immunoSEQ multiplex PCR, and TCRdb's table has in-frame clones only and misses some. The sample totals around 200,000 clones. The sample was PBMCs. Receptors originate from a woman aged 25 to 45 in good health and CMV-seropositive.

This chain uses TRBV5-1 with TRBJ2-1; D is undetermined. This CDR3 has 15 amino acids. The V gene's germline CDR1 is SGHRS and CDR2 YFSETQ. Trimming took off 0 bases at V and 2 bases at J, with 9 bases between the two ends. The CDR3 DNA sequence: TGCGCCAGCAGCTTGGATGGTTCAGCCTACAATGAGCAGTTCTTC. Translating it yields CASSLDGSAYNEQFF.

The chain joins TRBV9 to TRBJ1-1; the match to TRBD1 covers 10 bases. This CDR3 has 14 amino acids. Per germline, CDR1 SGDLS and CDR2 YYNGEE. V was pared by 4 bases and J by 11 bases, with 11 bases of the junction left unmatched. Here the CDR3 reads CASSPRGTGVGAFF. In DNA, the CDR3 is TGTGCCAGCAGCCCTAGAGGGACAGGGGTAGGGGCTTTCTTT. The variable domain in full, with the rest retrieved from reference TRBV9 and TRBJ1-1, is DSGVTQTPKHLITATGQRVTLRCSPRSGDLSVYWYQQSLDQGLQFLIQYYNGEERAKGNILERFSAQQFPDLHSELNLSSLELGDSALYFCASSPRGTGVGAFFGQGTRLTVV.

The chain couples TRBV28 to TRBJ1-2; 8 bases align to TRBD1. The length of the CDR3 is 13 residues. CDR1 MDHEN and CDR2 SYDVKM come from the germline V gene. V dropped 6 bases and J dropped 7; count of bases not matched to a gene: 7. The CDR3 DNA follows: TGTGCCAGCAGAATGGACAGGGAGATTGGCTACACCTTC. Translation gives CASRMDREIGYTF.

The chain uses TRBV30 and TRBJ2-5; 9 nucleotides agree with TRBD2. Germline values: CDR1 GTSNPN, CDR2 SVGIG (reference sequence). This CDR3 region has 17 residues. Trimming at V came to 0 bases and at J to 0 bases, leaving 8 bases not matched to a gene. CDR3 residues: CAWSVPSGGPHQETQYF. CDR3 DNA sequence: TGTGCCTGGAGTGTACCGAGCGGGGGGCCGCACCAAGAGACCCAGTACTTC.

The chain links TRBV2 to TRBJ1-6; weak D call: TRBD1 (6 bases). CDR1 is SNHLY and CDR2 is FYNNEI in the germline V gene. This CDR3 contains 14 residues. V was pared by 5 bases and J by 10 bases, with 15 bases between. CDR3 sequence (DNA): TGTGCCAGCAGTCAATGGGACATCAGGTCACCCCTCCACTTT. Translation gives CASSQWDIRSPLHF.

The CDR3 DNA reads as TGTGCCAGCAGCCGGGATCAGAAGGCTTTCTTT. Translating gives CASSRDQKAFF. The chain couples TRBV5-6 to TRBJ1-1; D ambiguous. V was trimmed by 4 bases and J by 11 bases, leaving 12 bases between them. The CDR3 is 11 residues long. Germline V gene sequence: CDR1 SGHDT, CDR2 YYEEEE.

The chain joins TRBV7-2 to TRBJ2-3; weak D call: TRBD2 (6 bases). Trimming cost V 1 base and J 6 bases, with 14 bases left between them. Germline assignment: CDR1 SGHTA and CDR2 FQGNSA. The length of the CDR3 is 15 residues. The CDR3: CASSLDPGDHDTQYF. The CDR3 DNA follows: TGTGCCAGCAGCTTAGACCCGGGGGATCATGATACGCAGTATTTT.

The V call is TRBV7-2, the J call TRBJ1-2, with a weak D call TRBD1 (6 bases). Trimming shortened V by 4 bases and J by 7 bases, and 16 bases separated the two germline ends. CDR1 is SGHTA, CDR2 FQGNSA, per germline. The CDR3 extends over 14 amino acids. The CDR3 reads CASSWAGDNVGYTF. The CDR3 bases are TGTGCCAGCAGCTGGGCGGGGGACAATGTTGGCTACACCTTC.

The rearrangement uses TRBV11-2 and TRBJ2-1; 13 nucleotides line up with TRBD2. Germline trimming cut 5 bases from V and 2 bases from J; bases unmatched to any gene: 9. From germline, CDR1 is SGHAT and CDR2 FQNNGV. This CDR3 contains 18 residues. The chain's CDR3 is CASSPGTSGVMTYNEQFF. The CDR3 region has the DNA TGTGCCAGCAGCCCGGGGACTAGCGGGGTTATGACCTACAATGAGCAGTTCTTC.

The CDR3 DNA is TGTGCCAGCAGCTTAACAGTACTCACAGGGGGCAACGACACTGAAGCTTTCTTT. This codes for CASSLTVLTGGNDTEAFF. This sequence joins TRBV11-3 and TRBJ1-1, with 9 positions matching TRBD1. This CDR3 has 18 residues. Germline V lookup: CDR1 SGHNT, CDR2 YENEEA. V dropped 2 bases and J dropped 3; count of bases not matched to a gene: 13.

This CDR3 is CASSSKRGQAPWPQHF. CDR3 DNA: TGTGCCAGCAGCTCGAAGCGGGGACAGGCTCCGTGGCCCCAGCATTTT. The chain recombines TRBV5-5 with TRBJ1-5, with 8 bases fitting TRBD1. Germline CDR1 SGHKS, CDR2 YYEKEE (reference sequence). The V and J ends lost 3 bases and 9 bases, in that order; junction bases with no gene match: 14. The CDR3 has 16 residues.

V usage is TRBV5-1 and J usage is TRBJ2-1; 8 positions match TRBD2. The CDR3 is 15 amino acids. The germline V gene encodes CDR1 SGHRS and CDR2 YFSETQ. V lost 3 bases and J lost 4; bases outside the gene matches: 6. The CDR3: CASSSGLADYNEQFF. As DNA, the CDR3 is TGCGCCAGCAGCTCCGGACTAGCCGATTACAATGAGCAGTTCTTC. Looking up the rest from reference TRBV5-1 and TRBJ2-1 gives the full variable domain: KAGVTQTPRYLIKTRGQQVTLSCSPISGHRSVSWYQQTPGQGLQFLFEYFSETQRNKGNFPGRFSGRQFSNSRSEMNVSTLELGDSALYLCASSSGLADYNEQFFGPGTRLTVL.

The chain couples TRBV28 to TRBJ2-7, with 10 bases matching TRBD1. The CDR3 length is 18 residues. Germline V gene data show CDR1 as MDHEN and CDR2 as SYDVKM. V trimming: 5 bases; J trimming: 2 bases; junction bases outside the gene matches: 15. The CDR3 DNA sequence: TGTGCCAGCAGTACAGCCCGGGACAGGGGAATCTCCACCTACGAGCAGTACTTC. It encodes CASSTARDRGISTYEQYF.

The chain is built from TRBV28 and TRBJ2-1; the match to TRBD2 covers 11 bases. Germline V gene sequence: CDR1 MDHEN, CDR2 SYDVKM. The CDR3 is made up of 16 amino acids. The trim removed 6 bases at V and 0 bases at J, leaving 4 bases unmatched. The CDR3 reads CASRSTSGSSYNEQFF. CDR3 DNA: TGTGCCAGCAGATCAACTAGCGGGAGCTCCTACAATGAGCAGTTCTTC.

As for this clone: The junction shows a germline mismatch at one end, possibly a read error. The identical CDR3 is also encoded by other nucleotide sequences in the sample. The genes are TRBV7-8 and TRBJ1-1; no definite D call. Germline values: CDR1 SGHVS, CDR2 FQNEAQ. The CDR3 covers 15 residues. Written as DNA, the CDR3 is TGCGCCAGCAGCTTAGTTGGCAGAAGGAGCACTGAAGCTTTCTTT. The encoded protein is CASSLVGRRSTEAFF.

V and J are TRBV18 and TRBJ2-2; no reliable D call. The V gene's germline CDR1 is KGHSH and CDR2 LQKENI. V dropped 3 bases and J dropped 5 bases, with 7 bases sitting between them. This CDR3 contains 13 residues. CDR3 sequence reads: CASSPRFTGELFF. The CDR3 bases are TGTGCCAGCTCACCCAGGTTTACCGGGGAGCTGTTTTTT. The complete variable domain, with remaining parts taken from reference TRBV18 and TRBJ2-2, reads NAGVMQNPRHLVRRRGQEARLRCSPMKGHSHVYWYRQLPEEGLKFMVYLQKENIIDESGMPKERFSAEFPKEGPSILRIQQVVRGDSAAYFCASSPRFTGELFFGEGSRLTVL.

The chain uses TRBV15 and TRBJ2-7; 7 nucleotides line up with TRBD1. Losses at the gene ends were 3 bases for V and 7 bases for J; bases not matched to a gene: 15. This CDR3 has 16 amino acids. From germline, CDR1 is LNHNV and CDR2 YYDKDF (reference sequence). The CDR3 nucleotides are TGTGCCACCAGCAGGGGACAGACCGGGATCATCGGGGAGCAGTACTTC. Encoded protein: CATSRGQTGIIGEQYF.

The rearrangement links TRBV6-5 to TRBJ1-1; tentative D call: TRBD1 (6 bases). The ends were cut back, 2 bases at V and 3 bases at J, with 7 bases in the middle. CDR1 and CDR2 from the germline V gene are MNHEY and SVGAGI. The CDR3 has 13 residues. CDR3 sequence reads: CASSYTGYTEAFF. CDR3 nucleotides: TGTGCCAGCAGTTACACAGGGTACACTGAAGCTTTCTTT.

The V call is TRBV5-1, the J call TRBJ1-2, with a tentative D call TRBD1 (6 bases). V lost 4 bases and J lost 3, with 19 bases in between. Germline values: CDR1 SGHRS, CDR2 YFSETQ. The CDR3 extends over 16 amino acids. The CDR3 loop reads CASSPGGGATHYGYTF. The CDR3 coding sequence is TGCGCCAGCAGCCCCGGAGGGGGGGCGACCCACTATGGCTACACCTTC. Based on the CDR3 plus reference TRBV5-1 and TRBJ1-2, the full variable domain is KAGVTQTPRYLIKTRGQQVTLSCSPISGHRSVSWYQQTPGQGLQFLFEYFSETQRNKGNFPGRFSGRQFSNSRSEMNVSTLELGDSALYLCASSPGGGATHYGYTFGSGTRLTVV.

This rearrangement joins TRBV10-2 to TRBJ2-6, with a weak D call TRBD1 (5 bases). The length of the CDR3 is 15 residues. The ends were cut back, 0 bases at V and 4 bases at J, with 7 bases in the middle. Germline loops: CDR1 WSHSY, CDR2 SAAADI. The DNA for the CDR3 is TGCGCCAGCAGTGAGTCGACAGCAGGGGCCAACGTCCTGACTTTC. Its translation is CASSESTAGANVLTF.

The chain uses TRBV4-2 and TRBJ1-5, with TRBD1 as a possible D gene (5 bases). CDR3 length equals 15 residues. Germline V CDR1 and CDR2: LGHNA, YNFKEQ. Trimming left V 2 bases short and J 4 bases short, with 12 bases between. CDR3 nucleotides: TGTGCCAGCAGCCAAACGCGGGACTCGAATCAGCCCCAGCATTTT. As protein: CASSQTRDSNQPQHF.

As DNA, the CDR3 is TGTGCCAGCAGTGAGGCGGTTAGGCGGAGCTATGGCTACACCTTC. Encoded protein: CASSEAVRRSYGYTF. The chain uses TRBV2 and TRBJ1-2; no clear D gene. CDR1 and CDR2 (germline): SNHLY, FYNNEI. The CDR3 runs to 15 residues. V shed 3 bases and J shed 4 bases, with 15 bases lying between them.

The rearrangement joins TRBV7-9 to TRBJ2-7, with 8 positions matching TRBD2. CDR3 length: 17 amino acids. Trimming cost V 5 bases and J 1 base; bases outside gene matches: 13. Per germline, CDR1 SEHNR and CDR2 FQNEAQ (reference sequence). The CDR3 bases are TGTGCCAGCAGCCCAATCGCGGGGGGCCGAGGGTCCTACGAGCAGTACTTC. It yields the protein CASSPIAGGRGSYEQYF.

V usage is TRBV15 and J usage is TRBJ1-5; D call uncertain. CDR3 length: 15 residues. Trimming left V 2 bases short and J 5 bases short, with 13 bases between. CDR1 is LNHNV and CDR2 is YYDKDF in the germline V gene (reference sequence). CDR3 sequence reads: CATSRSREGYQPQHF. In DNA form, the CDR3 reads TGTGCCACCAGCAGATCGCGGGAGGGCTATCAGCCCCAGCATTTT.

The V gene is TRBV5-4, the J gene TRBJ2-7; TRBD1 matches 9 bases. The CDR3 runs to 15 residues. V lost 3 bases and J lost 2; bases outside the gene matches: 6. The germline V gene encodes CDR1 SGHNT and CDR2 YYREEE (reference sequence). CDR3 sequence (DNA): TGTGCCAGCAGCTGGACAGGGGTGCCCACCTACGAGCAGTACTTC. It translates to CASSWTGVPTYEQYF. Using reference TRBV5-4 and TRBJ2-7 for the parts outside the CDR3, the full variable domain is ETGVTQSPTHLIKTRGQQVTLRCSSQSGHNTVSWYQQALGQGPQFIFQYYREEENGRGNFPPRFSGLQFPNYSSELNVNALELDDSALYLCASSWTGVPTYEQYFGPGTRLTVT.